This T cell receptor (beta chain) was found in a study of human T cells and chemical hapten exposure (dated by TCRdb to the early 2020s). Background for the entire study: For sensitization, 2% DPC in acetone was applied to a roughly 2 cm by roughly 2 cm area of upper inner arm skin. Patients additionally received weekly therapeutic DPC doses to the scalp throughout the approximately 25-week study period. Patch tests used Finn chambers with 0.01% DPC on the upper back, scored after 6 days by International Contact Dermatitis Research Group standards. The patient cohort, mostly female, included alopecia areata with under or over 50% scalp involvement, alopecia totalis and alopecia universalis. The libraries were sequenced as a pool, and the TCR yield per sample differed mostly because of small variations in library volumes within the pool. The study tracked peripheral blood TCR repertoire changes in vivo during primary and secondary sensitization to the hapten diphenylcyclopropenone (DPC) in alopecia patients. Patient blood was sampled pre-sensitization (week 0) and at 2, 6 and about 24 weeks after DPC sensitization. Approximately 30 alopecia patients provided blood for TCR sequencing at one to four time points (pre-sensitization, 2, 6 and 24 weeks).

Study-wide findings and limitations: Expanded TCRs formed significantly more large CDR3 similarity clusters than pre-sensitization or healthy control sets, consistent with antigen-driven responses. Because all patients had alopecia, a presumed autoimmune disease, the immune response of the patients might differ from that of healthy individuals. A positive correlation was found between the number of PT1 expanded TCRs and patch test score, with significance reached at thresholds 8, 16 and 32 but not 4. DPC sensitization did not change how many TCRs were above 1 in 1000 frequency, and no evidence was found of alterations in global repertoire structure. Repeated subsampling changed both the strength of the expansion versus patch-test correlation and the threshold at which that correlation became significant.

Libraries were made using RACE. The listed sequencing device is NextSeq 500. During library preparation, unique molecular identifiers were attached to individual cDNA molecules so that TCRs could be counted quantitatively and reproducibly. For every blood RNA sample, sequencing covered both the TCR alpha and TCR beta chains. As for the original processing: The median number of TCRs per sample was approximately 93,000, ranging from about 20,000 to 750,000. The Decombinator software suite was used to annotate the V, J and CDR3 of the TCR reads. Every sample was subsampled to the same number of TCRs (28,000) for the PS versus PT1 abundance plots. Expanded TCRs were defined as absent before sensitization and observed at least eight times at the 2-week time point. The public sequencing data were trimmed at Q25 with fastp and processed into clonotypes with MiXCR by TCRdb, which kept only in-frame beta chains. One record per CDR3 amino acid sequence lists the most common genes and DNA. None of the V and J calls come from the authors' own analysis; TCRdb made them. The sample yields around 60,000 distinct CDR3 sequences; 6.5% to 8.5% were counted once. The ten most abundant clones make up about 1.5% of the sample.

According to the study, the label for this sample's time point signals: pre-sensitization, week 0. In the paper's terms, the treatment or condition label means: therapeutic diphenylcyclopropenone sensitization with weekly scalp DPC. At each patch-test visit, blood was drawn before the patch test was applied. Eligible patients were aged 18 to 70, diagnosed with alopecia, deemed suitable for DPC therapy, and excluded if pregnant. Unfractionated whole blood was collected in Tempus Blood RNA tubes, and total RNA was extracted from that blood. Measured from the cysteine to the phenylalanine, the CDR3 is 15 residues long. Only the CDR3 portion is preserved as DNA: 45 bases, with reading frame beginning at the first base. V is pared back by 1 base and J by 3 bases, with 12 bases lying between the germline termini. The CDR1 and CDR2 encoded by the germline V gene (reference sequence) are LGHDT and YNNKEL.

This clonotype appeared many times. It has no known antigen specificity. No quality values exist for individual bases; no much larger clone is one base distant. Here the sequenced sample was whole blood, taken in connection with sensitization to the hapten diphenylcyclopropenone (DPC). The chain couples TRBV3-1 to TRBJ1-1; the D gene is perhaps TRBD1, on 5 matching bases. The receptor was isolated from a woman in her twenties or thirties with alopecia areata. Some clones in this sample may be carry-over from other donors' samples. The CDR3 reads CASSQGAGGDTEAFF. The DNA sequence follows: TGTGCCAGCAGCCAAGGGGCAGGAGGGGACACTGAAGCTTTCTTT.